The clone carrying this T cell receptor beta chain was observed a few times. Its target is unknown. This CDR3 spans 15 amino acids. Trimming cost V 6 bases and J 6 bases; bases outside gene matches: 12. The germline CDR1 and CDR2 sequences are MNHEY and SVGAGI. The sample comes from a study of T cell responses to AZD1222 COVID-19 vaccine. Whole-study results and caveats: Two AZD1222 administrations were followed by greater Spike-specific TCR breadth and depth. The sample set comprised mostly white British donors with more females, and clonal diversity was possibly underestimated. Repertoire sampling occurred only after the peak T cell response.

The protocol was immunoSEQ multiplex PCR, while the TCRdb copy is restricted to in-frame clones and leaves out a portion. In the table there are 130,000 or so clones, nearly 95% of which are singletons. The starting material was peripheral blood, obtained on day 0 of AZD1222 vaccination. This TCR derives from an adult in good health. The V and J genes are TRBV6-5 and TRBJ1-1, with 8 bases identical to TRBD1. DNA for the CDR3: TGTGCCAGCAGACGCGGGACAGGAGTCTCCCCTGAAGCTTTCTTT. Protein: CASRRGTGVSPEAFF.